This entry lists 3 T cell receptor beta chains sequenced from one sample in a study of response to subunit inactivated influenza vaccine (dated by TCRdb to 2016 to 2019). Library preparation used RT-PCR. The listed sequencing device is Illumina HiSeq 2500. TCRdb trimmed the raw reads at Q25, called clones with MiXCR and kept productive beta chains. Rows merge per CDR3 protein into single entries with the most common DNA and genes. Here the sample has approximately 500,000 distinct CDR3 sequences; 14% occur a single time. The ten largest clones take up 11% of the sample. Here the sequenced sample was PBMCs from blood, taken 12 days after vaccination. The receptors come from a man between 50 and 59 years old who received an inactivated influenza vaccine. Donor details come from another sample of the same person, matched by shared clones.

The chain combines TRBV29-1 with TRBJ2-2; D is uncertain. This CDR3 has 14 amino acids. Germline-derived CDR1 and CDR2 are SQVTM and ANQGSEA. V was clipped by 5 bases and J by 4 bases, with 14 bases between them. The CDR3, as DNA: TGCAGCGTTCCTTCTGAAACCCTCACCGGGGAGCTGTTTTTT. Its translation: CSVPSETLTGELFF.

J is TRBJ1-1 and V is TRBV5-1, with a possible D match to TRBD1 (5 bases). Germline loops: CDR1 SGHRS, CDR2 YFSETQ. This CDR3 comprises 14 residues. Trimming took off 2 bases at V and 1 base at J, with 9 bases between the two ends. The CDR3 is CASSFDRGNTEAFF. DNA for the CDR3: TGCGCCAGCAGCTTCGACAGAGGGAACACTGAAGCTTTCTTT.

This clonotype was recorded a few times. The chain recombines TRBV5-1 with TRBJ2-1, with a weak D call TRBD1 (6 bases). The CDR3 covers 14 residues. Between the trimmed V and J ends, which lost 6 bases and 4 bases, there was a span of 14 bases. In germline, CDR1 is SGHRS, CDR2 YFSETQ. The CDR3 here is CASTQGQSYNEQFF. The CDR3 DNA is TGCGCCAGCACCCAAGGACAGAGTTACAATGAGCAGTTCTTC.